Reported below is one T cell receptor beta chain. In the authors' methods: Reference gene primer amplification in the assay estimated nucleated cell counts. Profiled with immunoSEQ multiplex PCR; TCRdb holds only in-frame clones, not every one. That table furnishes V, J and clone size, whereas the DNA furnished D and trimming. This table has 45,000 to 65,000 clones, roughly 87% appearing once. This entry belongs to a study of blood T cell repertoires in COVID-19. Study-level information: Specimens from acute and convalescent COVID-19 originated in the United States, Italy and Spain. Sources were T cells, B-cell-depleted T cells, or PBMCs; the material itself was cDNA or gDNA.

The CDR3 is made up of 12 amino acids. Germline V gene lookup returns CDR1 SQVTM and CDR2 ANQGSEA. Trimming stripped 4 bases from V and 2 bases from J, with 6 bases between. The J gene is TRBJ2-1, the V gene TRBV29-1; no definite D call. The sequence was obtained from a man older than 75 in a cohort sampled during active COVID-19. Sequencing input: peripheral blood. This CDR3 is CSVVRTYNEQFF. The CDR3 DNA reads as TGCAGCGTTGTCAGGACCTACAATGAGCAGTTCTTC.